These 26 T cell receptor beta chains were all obtained from the same sample, sequenced in a study of OX40 agonist ivuxolimab in advanced cancers. Generated by immunoSEQ multiplex PCR, the TCRdb table keeps only in-frame clones and is missing some. The sample contains 76,000 or so clones, 93% of which appear only once. Sequenced material: CD4+ or CD8+ T cells sorted from blood, taken in a trial of the OX40 agonist ivuxolimab. Receptors were obtained from an adult with an advanced solid tumor such as melanoma, head and neck, liver or kidney cancer.

For the CDR3, the DNA is TGTGCCAGCAGCTTCGGTGGTGAGCAGTTCTTC. This codes for CASSFGGEQFF. J is TRBJ2-1 and V is TRBV5-6; D remains ambiguous. With 2 bases removed from V and 9 bases from J, the gap between germline ends came to 6 bases. Per germline, CDR1 SGHDT and CDR2 YYEEEE. The CDR3 covers 11 residues.

The genes are TRBV19 and TRBJ2-7; D gene ambiguous. CDR1 is LNHDA and CDR2 is SQIVND in the germline V gene (reference sequence). This CDR3 has 13 residues. V was pared by 6 bases and J by 4 bases, with 13 bases between. The CDR3 DNA reads TGTGCCAGTAGACATACACTTTTTTACGAGCAGTACTTC. This encodes CASRHTLFYEQYF. Variable domain in full (rest from reference TRBV19 and TRBJ2-7): DGGITQSPKYLFRKEGQNVTLSCEQNLNHDAMYWYRQDPGQGLRLIYYSQIVNDFQKGDIAEGYSVSREKKESFPLTVTSAQKNPTAFYLCASRHTLFYEQYFGPGTRLTVT.

The gene calls are TRBV5-1 and TRBJ1-1; 9 nucleotides agree with TRBD1. This CDR3 region has 16 residues. Germline V CDR1 and CDR2: SGHRS, YFSETQ. The J segment lost 4 bases and the V segment lost 3 bases, leaving 10 bases of the junction unmatched. CDR3 region: CASSSLQGAPFTEAFF. The CDR3 DNA is TGCGCCAGCAGCTCCTTACAGGGGGCACCGTTCACTGAAGCTTTCTTT.

This chain links TRBV6-5 with TRBJ1-1, with TRBD1 as a possible D gene (6 bases). The CDR3 runs to 13 residues. Trimming took off 8 bases at V and 0 bases at J, with 10 bases between the two ends. The germline gives CDR1 MNHEY, CDR2 SVGAGI. The DNA of the CDR3 is TGTGCCAGCTACGGGGGCATGAACACTGAAGCTTTCTTT. Translation: CASYGGMNTEAFF.

This clone was counted once. The chain couples TRBV18 to TRBJ2-2; 10 bases are shared with TRBD2. With V trimmed by 0 bases and J by 4 bases, 8 bases remained unmatched. CDR3 length: 18 residues. Germline loops: CDR1 KGHSH, CDR2 LQKENI. For the CDR3, the DNA is TGTGCCAGCTCACCACCGGAGGAGGAGCGGGGGGGCACCGGGGAGCTGTTTTTT. Protein: CASSPPEEERGGTGELFF.

J is TRBJ2-7 and V is TRBV5-1; D gene uncertain. Trimming left V 0 bases short and J 6 bases short, with 10 bases between. Per germline, CDR1 SGHRS and CDR2 YFSETQ. This CDR3 comprises 13 residues. The CDR3 DNA sequence: TGCGCCAGCAGCTTGGGGGGTTCAACCGAGCAGTACTTC. Translated, it gives CASSLGGSTEQYF.

This chain connects TRBV27 to TRBJ2-1, with D perhaps matching TRBD2 (5 bases). The length of the CDR3 is 12 residues. Per the germline V gene, CDR1 is MNHEY and CDR2 is SMNVEV (reference sequence). The V end was cut by 0 bases, the J end by 8 bases, with 5 bases between. This CDR3 is CASSLSGDEQFF. DNA for the CDR3: TGTGCCAGCAGTTTATCGGGAGATGAGCAGTTCTTC.

V usage is TRBV6-1 and J usage is TRBJ2-7, with 8 bases matching TRBD2. The V gene end was trimmed by 3 bases and the J gene end by 4 bases; junction bases not matched to a gene: 14. Germline V gene sequence: CDR1 MNHNS, CDR2 SASEGT. The CDR3 loop spans 17 amino acids. The CDR3 bases are TGTGCCAGCAGTGACGGACCCTACGCGGGAGGACCTTACGAGCAGTACTTC. This encodes CASSDGPYAGGPYEQYF.

The V call is TRBV11-2, the J call TRBJ2-7, with 9 positions matching TRBD1. From germline, CDR1 is SGHAT and CDR2 FQNNGV. V lost 0 bases, J lost 2 bases, and 8 bases stayed unmatched. The length of the CDR3 is 17 residues. The CDR3 is CASSLDWDRDSTYEQYF. The CDR3 DNA reads as TGTGCCAGCAGCTTAGATTGGGACAGGGACAGTACCTACGAGCAGTACTTC.

The chain recombines TRBV29-1 with TRBJ2-1; D might be TRBD2 (6 bases). Looked up from germline, CDR1 is SQVTM and CDR2 is ANQGSEA. This CDR3 has 13 residues. V shed 7 bases and J shed 6 bases, with 16 bases lying between them. In nucleotides, the CDR3 is TGCAGCGCCCGGACCGGGAGTGGCAATGAGCAGTTCTTC. As protein: CSARTGSGNEQFF.

The rearrangement joins TRBV2 to TRBJ2-1; the D call may be TRBD1 or TRBD2 (5 bases each). V was cut by 7 bases and J by 7 bases, with 20 bases left in between. The germline CDR1 and CDR2 sequences are SNHLY and FYNNEI. The length of the CDR3 is 15 residues. The CDR3 DNA reads TGTGCCAGCATGACGGACTCCAGTAGGGGTAATGAGCAGTTCTTC. It encodes CASMTDSSRGNEQFF. Complete variable domain (other parts from reference TRBV2 and TRBJ2-1): EPEVTQTPSHQVTQMGQEVILRCVPISNHLYFYWYRQILGQKVEFLVSFYNNEISEKSEIFDDQFSVERPDGSNFTLKIRSTKLEDSAMYFCASMTDSSRGNEQFFGPGTRLTVL.

This clone was seen only once. V usage is TRBV2 and J usage is TRBJ1-3; D may be TRBD1 (6 bases). This CDR3 comprises 17 residues. The germline CDR1 and CDR2 sequences are SNHLY and FYNNEI. V shed 10 bases and J shed 0 bases, with 22 bases lying between them. CDR3 sequence reads: CATRKGRGGFSGNTIYF. The CDR3, as DNA: TGTGCCACTAGGAAGGGGAGGGGGGGATTCTCTGGAAACACCATATATTTT.

The rearrangement uses TRBV14 and TRBJ2-7, with 15 positions matching TRBD2. After removal of 0 bases from V and 4 bases from J, the junction contained 1 base not matched to a gene. The CDR3 is 16 amino acids. Germline values: CDR1 SGHDN, CDR2 FVKESK. CDR3 in amino acids: CASSQEGLAGGYEQYF. CDR3 sequence (DNA): TGTGCCAGCAGCCAAGAGGGACTAGCGGGAGGTTACGAGCAGTACTTC.

The chain joins TRBV5-1 to TRBJ2-7, with unresolved D. This CDR3 contains 14 residues. V shed 0 bases and J shed 0 bases, with 7 bases lying between them. Germline V CDR1 and CDR2: SGHRS, YFSETQ. The CDR3 nucleotides are TGCGCCAGCAGCTTGGAACCAAGCTCCTACGAGCAGTACTTC. As protein: CASSLEPSSYEQYF.

V is TRBV7-9 and J is TRBJ2-1; TRBD2 agrees at 8 bases. The germline CDR1 and CDR2 sequences are SEHNR and FQNEAQ (reference sequence). The CDR3 is made up of 16 amino acids. After removal of 3 bases from V and 3 bases from J, the junction contained 7 bases not matched to a gene. In DNA form, the CDR3 reads TGTGCCAGCAGCTTGGGTACTAGCGGCCGCTACAATGAGCAGTTCTTC. Its translation is CASSLGTSGRYNEQFF.

This clone was seen just once. The chain has TRBV27 and TRBJ1-2; D is unclear. Germline-derived CDR1 and CDR2 are MNHEY and SMNVEV (reference sequence). Trimming removed 2 bases from V and 4 bases from J, with 8 bases in between. This CDR3 is built from 13 residues. The CDR3 protein is CASSLGPRYGYTF. The CDR3 coding sequence is TGTGCCAGCAGTTTAGGGCCCCGCTATGGCTACACCTTC.

This clone showed up just a few times. This rearrangement joins TRBV5-1 to TRBJ1-1; no definite D call. Between the trimmed V and J ends, which lost 5 bases and 1 base, there was a span of 6 bases. The CDR3 runs 12 residues. The germline gives CDR1 SGHRS, CDR2 YFSETQ. CDR3 amino acids: CASSPGNTEAFF. CDR3 nucleotide sequence: TGCGCCAGCAGTCCAGGGAACACTGAAGCTTTCTTT. Combining the CDR3 with reference TRBV5-1 and TRBJ1-1 gives the whole variable domain KAGVTQTPRYLIKTRGQQVTLSCSPISGHRSVSWYQQTPGQGLQFLFEYFSETQRNKGNFPGRFSGRQFSNSRSEMNVSTLELGDSALYLCASSPGNTEAFFGQGTRLTVV.

V is TRBV29-1 and J is TRBJ1-2; 7 positions agree with TRBD1. The length of the CDR3 is 13 residues. Germline values: CDR1 SQVTM, CDR2 ANQGSEA. Unmatched junction bases numbered 11, after V lost 6 bases and J lost 7 bases. CDR3 sequence (DNA): TGCAGCGTCGCCGGGACAGTCTCTGGTGGCTACACCTTC. Its protein product is CSVAGTVSGGYTF.

This chain joins TRBV6-5 and TRBJ1-1; no reliable D call. The germline V gene encodes CDR1 MNHEY and CDR2 SVGAGI. The CDR3 totals 13 residues. With 5 bases removed from V and 2 bases from J, the gap between germline ends came to 9 bases. CDR3 residues: CASSNIGNTEAFF. As DNA, the CDR3 is TGTGCCAGCAGTAACATCGGCAACACTGAAGCTTTCTTT.

This clone was seen once. The chain joins TRBV27 to TRBJ1-5; perhaps TRBD1 as D (6 bases). V lost 1 base to trimming and J lost 7 bases, with 8 bases between them. The CDR3 is made up of 13 amino acids. The germline CDR1 and CDR2 sequences are MNHEY and SMNVEV (reference sequence). The CDR3 loop reads CASSLWGQQPQHF. In nucleotides, the CDR3 is TGTGCCAGCAGTTTATGGGGGCAACAGCCCCAGCATTTT.

V usage is TRBV27 and J usage is TRBJ2-7; D not certain. CDR1 is MNHEY, CDR2 SMNVEV, per germline (reference sequence). V lost 3 bases and J lost 3, with 9 bases in between. The CDR3 contains 13 residues. CDR3: CASSFGLGYEQYF. The CDR3, as DNA: TGTGCCAGCAGTTTCGGATTAGGCTACGAGCAGTACTTC.

In DNA, the CDR3 is TGTGCCAGCGCCCGTGGGTCCCGTCGAGATAATAATTCACCCCTCCACTTT. Amino acids: CASARGSRRDNNSPLHF. The chain is built from TRBV27 and TRBJ1-6; no clear D. The V gene's germline CDR1 is MNHEY and CDR2 SMNVEV (reference sequence). Trimming pared 8 bases from V and 5 bases from J, leaving 22 bases between. CDR3 length equals 17 residues.

The chain joins TRBV19 to TRBJ2-7; D remains unclear. Germline lookup yields CDR1 LNHDA and CDR2 SQIVND (reference sequence). This CDR3 contains 15 residues. The V end lost 2 bases, the J end lost 2 bases, and 13 bases lay between the germline ends. CDR3 region: CASSISIQPTYEQYF. The CDR3 bases are TGTGCCAGTAGTATAAGCATCCAACCAACCTACGAGCAGTACTTC.

The CDR3 DNA reads TGTGCCAGCAGTTACGGGGATCAGTATGGCTACACCTTC. Translating it yields CASSYGDQYGYTF. V usage is TRBV6-5 and J usage is TRBJ1-2, with D hard to call. Germline values: CDR1 MNHEY, CDR2 SVGAGI. This CDR3 region has 13 residues. V lost 2 bases and J lost 5, with 9 bases in between.

A word on this clone: Other DNA sequences from this sample encode an identical CDR3 as well. The V and J genes are TRBV27 and TRBJ2-1, with no clear D. The V end lost 2 bases, the J end lost 3 bases, and 8 bases lay between the germline ends. Germline loops: CDR1 MNHEY, CDR2 SMNVEV (reference sequence). The CDR3 covers 14 residues. As DNA, the CDR3 is TGTGCCAGCAGTTTAACAGTCAGCTACAATGAGCAGTTCTTC. Protein sequence: CASSLTVSYNEQFF.

V and J are TRBV27 and TRBJ2-1, with D maybe TRBD2 (5 bases). Germline V CDR1 and CDR2: MNHEY, SMNVEV (reference sequence). Trimming shortened V by 1 base and J by 5 bases, and 9 bases separated the two germline ends. CDR3 length: 14 residues. The CDR3 here is CASSLWGEDNEQFF. CDR3 DNA sequence: TGTGCCAGCAGTTTATGGGGAGAAGACAATGAGCAGTTCTTC.